The source of this TCR beta chain is a study of blood T cell repertoires in COVID-19. Study at large: PBMCs, B-cell-depleted T cells, or T cells provided the cDNA or gDNA that made up the material.

Participants spanned ages about 18 to 90 years and resided in around 25 US areas. Only in-frame clones appear in the TCRdb table, and some are missing; sequencing was by immunoSEQ multiplex PCR. This sample has about 200,000 clones, with around 88% found just once. This clone was found a few times. The sample comprised PBMCs or T cells enriched from blood (not recorded which). This sequence was found in a man in his forties with acute COVID-19.

CDR3 loop: CAIRGTGEAYEQYF. Here the CDR3 DNA reads TGTGCCATCAGGGGGACAGGGGAGGCCTACGAGCAGTACTTC. The chain joins TRBV10-3 to TRBJ2-7; 10 nucleotides align to TRBD1. The CDR3 is made up of 14 amino acids. With V trimmed by 6 bases and J by 2 bases, 4 bases remained unmatched. Germline lookup yields CDR1 ENHRY and CDR2 SYGVKD.